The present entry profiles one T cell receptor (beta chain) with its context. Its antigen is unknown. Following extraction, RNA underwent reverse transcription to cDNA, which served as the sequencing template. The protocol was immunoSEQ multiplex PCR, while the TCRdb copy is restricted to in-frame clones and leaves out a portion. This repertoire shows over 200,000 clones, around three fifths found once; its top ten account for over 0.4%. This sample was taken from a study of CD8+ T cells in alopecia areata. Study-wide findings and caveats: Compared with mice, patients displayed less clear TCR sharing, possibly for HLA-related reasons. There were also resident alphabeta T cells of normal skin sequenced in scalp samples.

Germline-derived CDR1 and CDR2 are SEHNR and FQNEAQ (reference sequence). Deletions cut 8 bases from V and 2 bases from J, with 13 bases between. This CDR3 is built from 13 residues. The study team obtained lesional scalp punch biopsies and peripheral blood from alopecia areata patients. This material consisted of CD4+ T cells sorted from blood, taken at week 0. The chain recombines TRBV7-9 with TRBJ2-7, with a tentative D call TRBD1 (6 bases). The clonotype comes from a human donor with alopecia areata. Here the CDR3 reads CASSGQGTYEQYF. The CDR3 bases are TGTGCCAGCTCGGGACAAGGGACCTACGAGCAGTACTTC.